This is a list of T cell receptor beta chains from one sample in a study of blood T cell repertoires in COVID-19. Measured with immunoSEQ multiplex PCR; TCRdb has only the in-frame clones, and not every one. The sample records 120,000 or so clones, about 80% being singletons. Sequenced input: peripheral blood. These receptors were obtained from a man aged 40-49 years with active or convalescent COVID-19. Each CDR3 is given with its conserved first and last residue.

v_call	j_call	cdr3_aa
TRBV19	TRBJ2-3	CASSITGEGTDTQYF
TRBV4-2	TRBJ1-2	CASSQDLGAGGDYGYTF
TRBV19	TRBJ1-6	CASRSGGTYSPLHF
TRBV6-6	TRBJ1-2	CASSYSGEFYDYTF
TRBV5-5	TRBJ1-3	CASSPVYSGNTIYF
TRBV19	TRBJ1-5	CASSRHQGGGNQPQHF
TRBV4-3	TRBJ2-2	CASSQAPGYTGELFF
TRBV5-6	TRBJ1-4	CASSLVGAGNEKLFF
TRBV11-3	TRBJ1-1	CASSQIVGAEAFF
TRBV12-3/TRBV12-4	TRBJ1-2	CASSITGDYGYTF
TRBV10-1	TRBJ1-2	CASSETGDGRYGYTF